A single sample gave rise to the 25 T cell receptor beta chains below, sequenced in a study of cytomegalovirus exposure and HLA in healthy donors (dated 2017 in TCRdb). Library construction relied on the immunoSEQ multiplex PCR assay. Held by TCRdb, this immuneACCESS table contains in-frame sequences only and omits some clones. Under half of the omission traces to an unresolved V gene where checked; the cause of the rest is unknown. In all, the sample holds around 160,000 clones, and around 81% of those were seen once. The ten largest clones represent around 2.4% of the sample. Sequenced material: PBMCs. These TCRs come from a man aged 30 to 39 in good health and CMV-seropositive.

V is TRBV27 and J is TRBJ2-3, with 9 bases identical to TRBD2. Trimming took 5 bases from V and 1 from J; bases not matched to a gene: 10. The germline V gene encodes CDR1 MNHEY and CDR2 SMNVEV (reference sequence). The CDR3 covers 17 residues. The CDR3 bases are TGTGCCAGCAGTCTCCCGAGCGGGGGGAAACGCACAGATACGCAGTATTTT. Its protein product is CASSLPSGGKRTDTQYF.

The J gene is TRBJ2-1, the V gene TRBV11-3; TRBD2 matches 7 bases. The germline V gene has CDR1 SGHNT and CDR2 YENEEA. Trimming cost V 2 bases and J 10 bases; bases outside gene matches: 8. This CDR3 region has 14 residues. CDR3 in amino acids: CASSLRGDPKEQFF. The CDR3 DNA reads as TGTGCCAGCAGCTTACGGGGGGACCCTAAGGAGCAGTTCTTC.

The rearrangement joins TRBV11-2 to TRBJ1-2, with D possibly being TRBD1 (5 bases). CDR3 length equals 14 residues. Germline CDR1 reads SGHAT; CDR2 reads FQNNGV. V was shortened by 0 bases and J by 4 bases, with 9 bases between the two germline ends. CDR3 nucleotides: TGTGCCAGCAGCTTAGAAAGGGGTGGCTATGGCTACACCTTC. Protein: CASSLERGGYGYTF. The entire variable domain, with the rest obtained from reference TRBV11-2 and TRBJ1-2, is as follows: EAGVAQSPRYKIIEKRQSVAFWCNPISGHATLYWYQQILGQGPKLLIQFQNNGVVDDSQLPKDRFSAERLKGVDSTLKIQPAKLEDSAVYLCASSLERGGYGYTFGSGTRLTVV.

This chain links TRBV29-1 with TRBJ1-2; D unresolved. The length of the CDR3 is 13 residues. Trimming stripped 3 bases from V and 0 bases from J, with 8 bases between. Germline V gene data show CDR1 as SQVTM and CDR2 as ANQGSEA. This chain's CDR3 is CSVETSANYGYTF. The CDR3 bases are TGCAGCGTTGAGACAAGTGCTAACTATGGCTACACCTTC.

This chain links TRBV2 with TRBJ1-5, with D maybe TRBD1 (6 bases). The germline CDR1 and CDR2 sequences are SNHLY and FYNNEI. The CDR3 contains 14 residues. V lost 6 bases and J 2 bases, leaving 11 bases between the germline ends. CDR3 bases: TGTGCCAGCAGCGCTCAGGGGCGCAATCAGCCCCAGCATTTT. It encodes CASSAQGRNQPQHF.

The rearrangement uses TRBV4-3 and TRBJ2-3; 8 positions match TRBD1. The length of the CDR3 is 15 residues. V shed 0 bases and J 3 bases; nucleotides not matched to a gene: 2. Per the germline V gene, CDR1 is LGHNA and CDR2 is YSLEER. Here the CDR3 DNA reads TGCGCCAGCAGCCAAGACAGGACAGGGACAGATACGCAGTATTTT. Translated: CASSQDRTGTDTQYF.

This rearrangement joins TRBV27 to TRBJ2-7; D is unresolved. Germline CDR1 MNHEY, CDR2 SMNVEV (reference sequence). Between the trimmed V and J ends, which lost 7 bases and 6 bases, there was a span of 10 bases. This CDR3 comprises 11 residues. The DNA for the CDR3 is TGTGCCAGCACCATCGGCGGCGAGCAGTACTTC. Encoded protein: CASTIGGEQYF.

This clone was recorded only once. The chain employs TRBV7-6 and TRBJ2-3; D gene ambiguous. Germline V gene lookup returns CDR1 SGHVS and CDR2 FNYEAQ. V lost 5 bases and J 5 bases, leaving 8 bases between the germline ends. CDR3 size: 12 residues. CDR3 protein: CASSPWRDTQYF. The CDR3 nucleotides read TGTGCCAGCAGCCCTTGGAGAGATACGCAGTATTTT.

The chain employs TRBV29-1 and TRBJ2-5; TRBD2 agrees at 7 bases. This CDR3 is built from 14 residues. After removal of 6 bases from V and 1 base from J, the junction contained 8 bases not matched to a gene. CDR1 and CDR2 (germline): SQVTM, ANQGSEA. Here the CDR3 reads CSVAVGGGQETQYF. DNA of the CDR3: TGCAGCGTAGCTGTTGGGGGGGGCCAAGAGACCCAGTACTTC.

V is TRBV7-9 and J is TRBJ2-7; tentatively, D is TRBD1 (5 bases). From germline, CDR1 is SEHNR and CDR2 FQNEAQ (reference sequence). V lost 5 bases and J lost 3, with 17 bases in between. CDR3 length: 15 amino acids. The CDR3 nucleotides are TGTGCCAGCAGCCTAGGTCTGGGGCCCCGCTACGAGCAGTACTTC. As protein: CASSLGLGPRYEQYF.

The chain uses TRBV2 and TRBJ2-5; TRBD2 might be the D (7 bases). With 3 bases removed from V and 2 bases from J, the gap between germline ends came to 16 bases. This CDR3 has 16 amino acids. Germline values: CDR1 SNHLY, CDR2 FYNNEI. CDR3 nucleotide sequence: TGTGCCAGCAGTGATTTACGGGGGGCTGCTCAAGAGACCCAGTACTTC. This encodes CASSDLRGAAQETQYF.

This rearrangement joins TRBV19 to TRBJ2-2; D is possibly TRBD1 (6 bases). This CDR3 region has 13 residues. Per the germline V gene, CDR1 is LNHDA and CDR2 is SQIVND (reference sequence). V was clipped by 5 bases and J by 5 bases, with 9 bases between them. This CDR3 is CASSLTGTGELFF. For the CDR3, the DNA is TGTGCCAGTAGTTTAACAGGGACCGGGGAGCTGTTTTTT.

The chain couples TRBV6-4 to TRBJ2-1; TRBD2 agrees at 12 bases. From germline, CDR1 is MRHNA and CDR2 SNTAGT. The ends lost 6 bases at V and 3 bases at J; junction bases unmatched: 6. CDR3 size: 16 residues. CDR3: CASSHRLAGDYNEQFF. The DNA of the CDR3 is TGTGCCAGCAGCCACCGACTAGCGGGGGACTACAATGAGCAGTTCTTC.

This clone was counted only a few times. V and J are TRBV30 and TRBJ1-5; a possible D gene is TRBD1 (5 bases). V lost 1 base and J lost 4, with 8 bases in between. Germline values: CDR1 GTSNPN, CDR2 SVGIG (reference sequence). The CDR3 has 13 amino acids. CDR3 amino acids: CAWSDRFNQPQHF. In DNA form, the CDR3 reads TGTGCCTGGAGTGACAGGTTTAATCAGCCCCAGCATTTT. Filled out from reference TRBV30 and TRBJ1-5, the complete variable domain reads SQTIHQWPATLVQPVGSPLSLECTVEGTSNPNLYWYRQAAGRGLQLLFYSVGIGQISSEVPQNLSASRPQDRQFILSSKKLLLSDSGFYLCAWSDRFNQPQHFGDGTRLSIL.

Regarding this clone: Within the sample, other DNA sequences also encode this same CDR3. The V and J genes are TRBV9 and TRBJ1-2, with D possibly being TRBD1 (5 bases). Germline V CDR1 and CDR2: SGDLS, YYNGEE. The V end lost 0 bases, the J end lost 4 bases, and 10 bases lay between the germline ends. The length of the CDR3 is 14 residues. Written as DNA, the CDR3 is TGTGCCAGCAGCGTAGGGCAGGGACTCTATGGCTACACCTTC. It codes for CASSVGQGLYGYTF.

The V call is TRBV19, the J call TRBJ1-1; 10 nucleotides line up with TRBD1. The CDR3 extends over 15 amino acids. The germline CDR1 and CDR2 sequences are LNHDA and SQIVND (reference sequence). With V trimmed by 2 bases and J by 3 bases, 3 bases remained unmatched. The CDR3 reads CASSIPGQGDTEAFF. For the CDR3, the DNA is TGTGCCAGTAGTATACCCGGACAGGGGGACACTGAAGCTTTCTTT. The full variable domain, completed using reference TRBV19 and TRBJ1-1, is DGGITQSPKYLFRKEGQNVTLSCEQNLNHDAMYWYRQDPGQGLRLIYYSQIVNDFQKGDIAEGYSVSREKKESFPLTVTSAQKNPTAFYLCASSIPGQGDTEAFFGQGTRLTVV.

Of note for this clone: Other DNA sequences in the same sample also yield this CDR3. The chain has TRBV7-9 and TRBJ1-2; D not certain. With 5 bases removed from V and 3 bases from J, the gap between germline ends came to 7 bases. Germline CDR1 reads SEHNR; CDR2 reads FQNEAQ (reference sequence). CDR3 size: 12 residues. CDR3 DNA: TGTGCCAGCAGCCTGGGAGACTATGGCTACACCTTC. It encodes CASSLGDYGYTF.

V usage is TRBV7-9 and J usage is TRBJ2-7; D not certain. V was clipped by 4 bases and J by 2 bases, with 15 bases between them. The CDR3 consists of 15 residues. Per germline, CDR1 SEHNR and CDR2 FQNEAQ (reference sequence). CDR3 sequence reads: CASSSREHLAYEQYF. The CDR3 coding sequence is TGTGCCAGCAGCTCGCGTGAACACCTAGCCTACGAGCAGTACTTC.

The gene calls are TRBV19 and TRBJ1-2, with D tentatively TRBD1 (6 bases). CDR1 is LNHDA and CDR2 is SQIVND in the germline V gene (reference sequence). CDR3 length: 17 amino acids. V was clipped by 5 bases and J by 0 bases, with 19 bases between them. The CDR3 DNA reads as TGTGCCAGTAGTCCGCGGGCAGGGGAACCCCCTAACTATGGCTACACCTTC. Translated, it gives CASSPRAGEPPNYGYTF.

The rearrangement uses TRBV4-3 and TRBJ2-1, with 10 bases matching TRBD1. Germline assignment: CDR1 LGHNA and CDR2 YSLEER. CDR3 size: 16 residues. J was trimmed by 6 bases and V by 3 bases; bases with no gene match: 8. CDR3 region: CASSQKTGTGANEQFF. DNA of the CDR3: TGCGCCAGCAGCCAGAAAACCGGGACAGGGGCCAATGAGCAGTTCTTC.

This chain joins TRBV7-2 and TRBJ1-4, with a tentative D call TRBD1 (6 bases). CDR3 length equals 14 residues. V was cut by 4 bases and J by 8 bases, with 14 bases left in between. Germline CDR1 SGHTA, CDR2 FQGNSA. The CDR3 nucleotides read TGTGCCAGCAGCTCAGGGGATTCGGGGGAAAAACTGTTTTTT. Residues: CASSSGDSGEKLFF.

The genes are TRBV7-2 and TRBJ1-3; maybe TRBD1 (5 bases). The CDR3 has 16 residues. The germline V gene encodes CDR1 SGHTA and CDR2 FQGNSA. Trimming removed 1 base at V and 0 bases at J, with 10 bases between. The CDR3 DNA reads as TGTGCCAGCAGCTTAGTCGCAGGGAACTCTGGAAACACCATATATTTT. Translated: CASSLVAGNSGNTIYF.

The chain links TRBV7-9 to TRBJ1-2; TRBD1 aligns across 9 bases. V was pared by 4 bases and J by 4 bases, with 7 bases of the junction left unmatched. The CDR3 covers 15 residues. CDR1 is SEHNR, CDR2 FQNEAQ, per germline (reference sequence). The CDR3 DNA sequence: TGTGCCAGCAGCTCCCCGGACAGGGGAGGCTATGGCTACACCTTC. This sequence encodes CASSSPDRGGYGYTF.

This clone has only one observation. J is TRBJ1-5 and V is TRBV19; D is perhaps TRBD1 (5 bases). The V and J ends lost 1 base and 4 bases respectively, with 8 bases between them. This CDR3 contains 14 residues. Per the germline V gene, CDR1 is LNHDA and CDR2 is SQIVND (reference sequence). The CDR3 bases are TGTGCCAGTAGTATAGTGGGGCTAAATCAGCCCCAGCATTTT. Its translation is CASSIVGLNQPQHF.

The rearrangement joins TRBV6-1 to TRBJ2-1, with TRBD2 matching over 7 bases. Germline CDR1 reads MNHNS; CDR2 reads SASEGT. J gave up 12 bases and V 3 bases, and 8 bases lay outside the gene matches. The CDR3 sequence is 13 residues long. The CDR3 DNA reads TGTGCCAGCAGTGACCCCGGGGAGGGCCGGCAGTTCTTC. It specifies CASSDPGEGRQFF.